This T cell receptor beta chain was obtained from a study of Ad26.COV2.S vaccination and SARS-CoV-2 variants. The protocol was immunoSEQ multiplex PCR, while the TCRdb copy is restricted to in-frame clones and leaves out a portion. The sample carries over 450,000 clones, 89% recorded once. Treatment defined: approximately 18 received Ad26.COV2.S at low or high dose, single or two shots; 5 received placebo; per-sample allocation not given. Specimens were obtained on day 63 following the first vaccine or placebo injection. CDR1 and CDR2 (germline): MNHEY, SMNVEV (reference sequence). This CDR3 has 12 amino acids. Trimming took 8 bases from V and 7 from J, leaving 11 bases between them.

The chain couples TRBV27 to TRBJ1-4; a weak D match, TRBD1 (6 bases). This TCR was sampled from a person between 18 and 65 years old who received the Ad26.COV2.S COVID-19 vaccine or a placebo. The source material was peripheral blood, sampled in a trial of Ad26.COV2.S vaccine versus placebo. CDR3 region: CASRRGREKLFF. Here the CDR3 DNA reads TGTGCCAGCCGTCGGGGGCGTGAAAAACTGTTTTTT.